The T cell receptor (beta chain) under discussion was sequenced for a study of blood T cells in healthy people across ages. The wider study: Capture by template switching was about one barcoded beta molecule per two T cells.

Study-level points and caveats: Naive CD4+ cells and diversity were both higher in long-lived donors than in aged donors.

Germline-derived CDR1 and CDR2 are SGHRS and YFSETQ. The CDR3 is 16 amino acids. V was pared by 2 bases and J by 7 bases, with 21 bases between. Approximately 9 milliliters of peripheral blood were drawn from each donor into EDTA-treated tubes. It was with a sample-barcoded 5' primer and a J-beta primer mix that a second PCR of roughly 7 to 12 cycles was run. Each of the cDNA molecules was tagged by a template-switch adaptor with 12 random nucleotides. TCRdb independently ran MiXCR on the 5' RACE reads; one entry per CDR3 protein. Of over 1,500,000 distinct CDR3 sequences detected, about 39% appear once; the ten largest clones hold around 23%. On this clonotype itself: Its antigen is still unknown.

The sequence was collected from a human donor in good health. The specimen sequenced was blood. The chain uses TRBV5-1 and TRBJ1-2, with D maybe TRBD1 (5 bases). The CDR3 DNA reads TGCGCCAGCAGCTTAAGAGACCCCAGGGAGGGTCGTGGCTACACCTTC. Encoded protein: CASSLRDPREGRGYTF.